The 15 T cell receptor beta chains in this list originate from one sample, sequenced in a study of blood T cell repertoires in COVID-19. Produced via immunoSEQ multiplex PCR; TCRdb's table is partial and in-frame only. This sample has hundreds of thousands of clones; around 89% occur once, and the top ten carry 1% to 1.3%. Material: PBMCs or T cells enriched from blood (not recorded which). These receptor sequences come from a man aged 25 to 40 who had recovered from COVID-19.

This clone was found once. The chain joins TRBV28 to TRBJ2-1; 11 bases fit TRBD2. This CDR3 has 14 amino acids. Losses at the gene ends were 6 bases for V and 12 bases for J; bases not matched to a gene: 10. Germline CDR1 and CDR2: MDHEN and SYDVKM. CDR3 residues: CASSPLAGVWAQFF. The DNA of the CDR3 is TGTGCCAGCAGCCCACTAGCGGGAGTGTGGGCGCAGTTCTTC.

The chain employs TRBV7-9 and TRBJ1-5; D remains ambiguous. The CDR3 runs to 13 residues. Per germline, CDR1 SEHNR and CDR2 FQNEAQ (reference sequence). V lost 7 bases to trimming and J lost 0 bases, with 7 bases between them. The CDR3 loop is CASTLNSNQPQHF. DNA for the CDR3: TGTGCCAGCACACTAAATAGCAATCAGCCCCAGCATTTT.

The genes are TRBV30 and TRBJ2-5, with TRBD2 as a possible D gene (6 bases). Trimming cost V 5 bases and J 6 bases, with 10 bases left between them. Germline loops: CDR1 GTSNPN, CDR2 SVGIG (reference sequence). The CDR3 has 11 residues. This chain's CDR3 is CAWGREKTQYF. The CDR3 DNA sequence: TGTGCCTGGGGCCGGGAGAAGACCCAGTACTTC.

This chain joins TRBV19 and TRBJ1-6; D uncertain. This CDR3 has 16 amino acids. Per germline, CDR1 LNHDA and CDR2 SQIVND (reference sequence). V lost 6 bases and J 8 bases, leaving 20 bases between the germline ends. The CDR3 region has the DNA TGTGCCAGTAGCTCCCACGCGACCGGCCGGGATTCACCCCTCCACTTT. This translates into CASSSHATGRDSPLHF.

The V and J genes are TRBV5-1 and TRBJ1-1; no reliable D call. The V gene's germline CDR1 is SGHRS and CDR2 YFSETQ. This CDR3 has 12 residues. Deletions cut 0 bases from V and 8 bases from J, with 8 bases between. This CDR3 is CASSLVGDEAFF. In nucleotides, the CDR3 is TGCGCCAGCAGCTTGGTGGGAGACGAAGCTTTCTTT.

The CDR3 region has the DNA TGCGCCAGCAGCCAAGATCGGGGGGCGAATAACTATGGCTACACCTTC. It specifies CASSQDRGANNYGYTF. V gene TRBV4-1 combines with J gene TRBJ1-2; tentative D call: TRBD1 (6 bases). Per germline, CDR1 MGHRA and CDR2 YSYEKL. There are 16 residues in the CDR3. V dropped 0 bases and J dropped 1 base, with 12 bases sitting between them.

V and J are TRBV5-1 and TRBJ2-2; D possibly corresponds to TRBD2 (6 bases). CDR1 and CDR2 from the germline V gene are SGHRS and YFSETQ. V shed 4 bases and J shed 15 bases, with 19 bases lying between them. This CDR3 comprises 13 residues. CDR3 amino acids: CASSPQEHRGMFF. In nucleotides, the CDR3 is TGCGCCAGCAGCCCTCAGGAGCACCGGGGGATGTTTTTT.

This clone was observed a handful of times. The rearrangement uses TRBV7-9 and TRBJ2-7; the D is unclear. Per germline, CDR1 SEHNR and CDR2 FQNEAQ (reference sequence). V was cut by 5 bases and J by 5 bases, with 10 bases left in between. CDR3 size: 12 residues. The CDR3 region is CASSPGFDEQYF. CDR3 nucleotide sequence: TGTGCCAGCAGCCCGGGTTTCGACGAGCAGTACTTC.

The rearrangement links TRBV5-1 to TRBJ1-1, with D possibly matching TRBD1 (6 bases). V was cut by 0 bases and J by 3 bases, with 12 bases left in between. The CDR3 covers 15 residues. Germline V gives CDR1 SGHRS, CDR2 YFSETQ. The CDR3 nucleotides read TGCGCCAGCAGCTTGGAACTGGACAGATACACTGAAGCTTTCTTT. It translates to CASSLELDRYTEAFF.

The chain employs TRBV5-1 and TRBJ2-1; 7 bases line up with TRBD1. The CDR3 totals 11 residues. V shed 7 bases, J shed 10 bases, and the junction held 5 bases outside the gene matches. The germline CDR1 and CDR2 sequences are SGHRS and YFSETQ. This CDR3 is CASRQGSEQFF. The CDR3 region has the DNA TGCGCCAGCCGACAGGGTTCGGAGCAGTTCTTC.

The gene calls are TRBV4-1 and TRBJ2-6; 12 nucleotides match TRBD1. This CDR3 region has 16 residues. J gave up 4 bases and V 4 bases, and 2 bases lay outside the gene matches. Germline V gene sequence: CDR1 MGHRA, CDR2 YSYEKL. CDR3 loop: CASSPGQGAGANVLTF. The CDR3 DNA reads TGCGCCAGCAGCCCGGGACAGGGGGCCGGGGCCAACGTCCTGACTTTC.

About this clone: The identical CDR3 is also encoded by other nucleotide sequences in the sample. The V gene is TRBV30, the J gene TRBJ1-5, with 10 nucleotides matching TRBD1. The J segment lost 4 bases and the V segment lost 1 base, leaving 1 base of the junction unmatched. CDR1 is GTSNPN and CDR2 is SVGIG in the germline V gene (reference sequence). CDR3 length equals 14 residues. CDR3: CAWSGGQGNQPQHF. The CDR3 DNA reads TGTGCCTGGAGTGGGGGACAGGGGAATCAGCCCCAGCATTTT.

The count of this clone is one. The genes are TRBV7-3 and TRBJ1-6; possible D gene TRBD1, 6 bases. This CDR3 comprises 16 residues. V was clipped by 6 bases and J by 0 bases, with 12 bases between them. CDR1 is SGHTA, CDR2 FQGTGA, per germline. In nucleotides, the CDR3 is TGTGCCAGCAGATATGACAGGAGCTCCTATAATTCACCCCTCCACTTT. Its protein is CASRYDRSSYNSPLHF.

The chain combines TRBV28 with TRBJ1-4, with D perhaps TRBD1 (5 bases). Trimming removed 7 bases at V and 3 bases at J, with 12 bases between. CDR1 is MDHEN, CDR2 SYDVKM, per germline. CDR3 length: 14 residues. The chain's CDR3 is CASKIGGANEKLFF. In DNA form, the CDR3 reads TGTGCCAGCAAAATCGGGGGGGCTAATGAAAAACTGTTTTTT.

This chain uses TRBV30 with TRBJ2-7; 8 bases match TRBD1. CDR1 and CDR2 from the germline V gene are GTSNPN and SVGIG (reference sequence). V lost 3 bases to trimming and J lost 12 bases; unmatched junction nucleotides: 10. The length of the CDR3 is 12 residues. The CDR3, as DNA: TGTGCCTGGAGGGTCCCGTGGACAGGGCTGTACTTC. Translated: CAWRVPWTGLYF.